This TCR beta chain was observed in a study of T cell repertoires in cytomegalovirus infection. V was shortened by 2 bases and J by 5 bases, with 12 bases between the two germline ends. This CDR3 spans 14 amino acids. The germline V gene encodes CDR1 SGHAT and CDR2 FQNNGV. Each CDR3 protein gets one entry after TCRdb re-called the reads with MiXCR. The table lists about 530,000 distinct CDR3 sequences, 26% of them singletons. The TCR comes from a human donor in good health (CMV status not recorded). Some clones in this sample may be carry-over from other donors' samples. This rearrangement joins TRBV11-2 to TRBJ1-1; tentative D call: TRBD1 (5 bases). Specimen: PBMCs. CDR3 amino acids: CASSLQAGSTEAFF. In DNA, the CDR3 is TGTGCCAGCAGCTTACAGGCAGGGTCGACTGAAGCTTTCTTT.